One sample yielded the 11 T cell receptor beta chains listed below, sequenced in a study of CD8+CD57+ T cells in acquired aplastic anemia. Researchers used genomic DNA as the template to profile TCR beta VDJ and CDR3. TCRdb processed the reads anew with MiXCR; each CDR3 protein has one entry. The sample lists around 200,000 distinct CDR3 sequences; roughly half were seen once. The sequencing sample was made of sorted CD4+, CD8+, or CD8+CD57+ T cells (not recorded which) from PBMCs. The receptors derive from a human donor in good health, serving as a control.

This clonotype was observed many times. CDR3 in DNA: TGTGCCAGCTCGTGGGGGGGTTACACAGATACGCAGTATTTT. Translated: CASSWGGYTDTQYF. V usage is TRBV6-4 and J usage is TRBJ2-3, with 7 bases aligning to TRBD2. V gave up 8 bases and J gave up 2 bases; unmatched junction bases: 7. From germline, CDR1 is MRHNA and CDR2 SNTAGT. This CDR3 has 14 amino acids.

This clonotype was seen repeatedly, ten times or more. This chain joins TRBV19 and TRBJ1-5; the match to TRBD1 covers 9 bases. CDR3 length: 15 amino acids. The germline V gene encodes CDR1 LNHDA and CDR2 SQIVND (reference sequence). Trimming cost V 6 bases and J 5 bases; bases outside gene matches: 8. CDR3 in amino acids: CASRDGQGYDQPQHF. As DNA, the CDR3 is TGTGCCAGTAGGGATGGACAGGGGTACGATCAGCCCCAGCATTTT. The full variable domain, completed using reference TRBV19 and TRBJ1-5, is DGGITQSPKYLFRKEGQNVTLSCEQNLNHDAMYWYRQDPGQGLRLIYYSQIVNDFQKGDIAEGYSVSREKKESFPLTVTSAQKNPTAFYLCASRDGQGYDQPQHFGDGTRLSIL.

This clonotype showed up many times. CDR3 bases: TGTGCCAGCAGCTTAAAACCCTTCTGGGGTGACACAGATACGCAGTATTTT. It encodes CASSLKPFWGDTDTQYF. This chain connects TRBV7-3 to TRBJ2-3; D uncertain. V dropped 1 base and J dropped 2 bases, with 16 bases sitting between them. CDR1 is SGHTA, CDR2 FQGTGA, per germline. The CDR3 spans 17 residues.

This chain's CDR3 is CASSTTQGTLSEQYF. In nucleotides, the CDR3 is TGTGCCAGCAGCACGACGCAGGGTACCCTTTCCGAGCAGTACTTC. The chain is built from TRBV7-2 and TRBJ2-7, with D perhaps TRBD1 (5 bases). Trimming removed 5 bases from V and 6 bases from J, with 20 bases in between. Germline CDR1 reads SGHTA; CDR2 reads FQGNSA. The CDR3 length is 15 residues.

This clonotype was found many times. The J gene is TRBJ2-7, the V gene TRBV28; TRBD1 matches 10 bases. J lost 0 bases, V lost 6 bases, and 5 bases had no gene match. The V gene's germline CDR1 is MDHEN and CDR2 SYDVKM. The CDR3 totals 15 residues. CDR3 DNA sequence: TGTGCCAGCAGCGACGGGACAGGGGTCTCCTACGAGCAGTACTTC. This codes for CASSDGTGVSYEQYF. Variable domain in full (rest from reference TRBV28 and TRBJ2-7): DVKVTQSSRYLVKRTGEKVFLECVQDMDHENMFWYRQDPGLGLRLIYFSYDVKMKEKGDIPEGYSVSREKKERFSLILESASTNQTSMYLCASSDGTGVSYEQYFGPGTRLTVT.

The V gene is TRBV10-3, the J gene TRBJ2-7, with 10 bases aligning to TRBD2. Looked up from germline, CDR1 is ENHRY and CDR2 is SYGVKD. V was pared by 3 bases and J by 2 bases, with 13 bases of the junction left unmatched. The CDR3 runs 18 residues. The CDR3 reads CAISERDRAGGKAYEQYF. CDR3 sequence (DNA): TGTGCCATCAGTGAAAGGGACAGAGCGGGGGGGAAGGCCTACGAGCAGTACTTC.

V gene TRBV20-1 combines with J gene TRBJ1-2; TRBD1 aligns across 9 bases. The V gene's germline CDR1 is DFQATT and CDR2 SNEGSKA (reference sequence). There are 15 residues in the CDR3. Trimming at V came to 2 bases and at J to 2 bases, leaving 6 bases not matched to a gene. This CDR3 is CSARPPGQGNYGYTF. The CDR3 DNA reads TGCAGTGCTAGACCTCCGGGACAGGGAAACTATGGCTACACCTTC.

V usage is TRBV7-9 and J usage is TRBJ2-7, with 12 nucleotides matching TRBD2. CDR3 length equals 15 residues. V gave up 5 bases and J gave up 4 bases; unmatched junction bases: 6. CDR1 and CDR2 from the germline V gene are SEHNR and FQNEAQ (reference sequence). CDR3 protein: CASSPQTSGRYEQYV. Written as DNA, the CDR3 is TGTGCCAGCAGCCCCCAAACTAGCGGGAGGTACGAGCAGTACGTC.

The chain has TRBV7-6 and TRBJ2-5; D remains unclear. V was cut by 5 bases and J by 7 bases, with 11 bases left in between. The CDR3 covers 12 residues. CDR1 SGHVS and CDR2 FNYEAQ come from the germline V gene. CDR3 nucleotides: TGTGCCAGCAGCCCAGTATGGGGGACCCAGTACTTC. Translated: CASSPVWGTQYF.

The chain has TRBV5-8 and TRBJ2-5; D might be TRBD1 or TRBD2, each matching 5 bases. The CDR3 consists of 16 residues. V gave up 4 bases and J gave up 7 bases, with 23 bases separating them. Per germline, CDR1 SGHTS and CDR2 YDEGEE. The CDR3 spells CASSPRAGTWRGTQYF. The CDR3 coding sequence is TGTGCCAGCAGCCCCCGGGCAGGGACCTGGCGAGGGACCCAGTACTTC. Full variable domain (rest looked up from reference TRBV5-8 and TRBJ2-5): EAGVTQSPTHLIKTRGQQATLRCSPISGHTSVYWYQQALGLGLQFLLWYDEGEERNRGNFPPRFSGRQFPNYSSELNVNALELEDSALYLCASSPRAGTWRGTQYFGPGTRLLVL.

The rearrangement uses TRBV20-1 and TRBJ1-1; TRBD1 matches at 11 bases. Trimming cost V 3 bases and J 5 bases; bases outside gene matches: 2. Germline V gene lookup returns CDR1 DFQATT and CDR2 SNEGSKA (reference sequence). The CDR3 consists of 13 residues. The chain's CDR3 is CSARGQGETEAFF. In DNA form, the CDR3 reads TGCAGTGCTAGGGGACAGGGGGAAACTGAAGCTTTCTTT.